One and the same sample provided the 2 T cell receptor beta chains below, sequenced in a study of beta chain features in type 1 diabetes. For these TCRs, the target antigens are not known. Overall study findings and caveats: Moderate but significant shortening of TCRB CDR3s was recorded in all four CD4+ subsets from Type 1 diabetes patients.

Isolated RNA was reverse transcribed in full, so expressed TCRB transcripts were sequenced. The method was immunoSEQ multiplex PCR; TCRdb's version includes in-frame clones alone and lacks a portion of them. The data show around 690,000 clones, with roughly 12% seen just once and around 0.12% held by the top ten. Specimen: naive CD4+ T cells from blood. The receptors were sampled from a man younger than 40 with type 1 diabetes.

CDR3 sequence reads: CASSLGLAYEQYF. The CDR3 coding sequence is TGTGCCAGCAGCCTGGGACTAGCCTACGAGCAGTACTTC. This chain joins TRBV14 and TRBJ2-7; 8 bases match TRBD2. This CDR3 has 13 amino acids. Germline V gives CDR1 SGHDN, CDR2 FVKESK. Losses at the gene ends were 4 bases for V and 2 bases for J; bases not matched to a gene: 1. Looking up the rest from reference TRBV14 and TRBJ2-7 gives the full variable domain: EAGVTQFPSHSVIEKGQTVTLRCDPISGHDNLYWYRRVMGKEIKFLLHFVKESKQDESGMPNNRFLAERTGGTYSTLKVQPAELEDSGVYFCASSLGLAYEQYFGPGTRLTVT.

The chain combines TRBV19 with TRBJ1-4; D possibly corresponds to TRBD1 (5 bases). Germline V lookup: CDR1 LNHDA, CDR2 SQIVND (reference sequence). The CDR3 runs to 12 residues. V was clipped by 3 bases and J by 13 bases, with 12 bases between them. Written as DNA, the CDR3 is TGTGCCAGTAGTATGCAGGGCGAGGGACTGTTTTTT. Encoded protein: CASSMQGEGLFF.